These 14 T cell receptor beta chains came from one sample sequenced in a study of CD8+CD57+ T cells in acquired aplastic anemia. Before being chosen for sequencing, patients had shown CD8+CD57+ cell expansion by flow cytometry. Researchers used genomic DNA as the template to profile TCR beta VDJ and CDR3. TCRdb re-derived calls from the reads in MiXCR, one entry per CDR3 protein. The sample has 150,000 to 200,000 distinct CDR3 sequences; around 48% are singletons. Sequences were obtained from sorted CD4+, CD8+, or CD8+CD57+ T cells (not recorded which) from PBMCs. These receptors were taken from a human donor with aplastic anemia.

There are many counts of this clonotype. The gene calls are TRBV12-3 or TRBV12-4 and TRBJ1-5; possible D gene TRBD1, 6 bases. The CDR3 loop spans 13 amino acids. Trimming shortened V by 6 bases and J by 6 bases, and 12 bases separated the two germline ends. The CDR3 is CASSRDTSQPQHF. CDR3 coding DNA: TGTGCCAGCAGCAGGGACACCTCTCAGCCCCAGCATTTT.

Here the CDR3 reads CATSLPGLAGAEQYF. CDR3 nucleotide sequence: TGTGCCACCAGCCTACCGGGACTAGCGGGAGCAGAGCAGTACTTC. The V and J genes are TRBV15 and TRBJ2-1; 14 bases are shared with TRBD2. The DNA matches TRBJ2-7 better at its end, which makes the J call doubtful. CDR1 and CDR2 (germline): LNHNV, YYDKDF (reference sequence). The CDR3 extends over 15 amino acids.

The sample holds many counts of this clonotype. This chain uses TRBV16 with TRBJ2-1, with a possible D match to TRBD1 (6 bases). Trimming removed 3 bases at V and 7 bases at J, with 10 bases between. The CDR3 consists of 13 residues. Germline lookup yields CDR1 KGHSY and CDR2 FQNENV. For the CDR3, the DNA is TGTGCCAGCAGCCACTACAGGGTTAATGAGCAGTTCTTC. Translating it yields CASSHYRVNEQFF.

This sequence joins TRBV7-3 and TRBJ1-2, with 10 bases identical to TRBD1. Germline V gene data show CDR1 as SGHTA and CDR2 as FQGTGA. The CDR3 is 17 amino acids. V trimming: 5 bases; J trimming: 8 bases; junction bases outside the gene matches: 17. For the CDR3, the DNA is TGTGCCAGCAGCCCAACGGGACAGGGGCCTCTACAGGTGGGCTACACCTTC. This translates into CASSPTGQGPLQVGYTF.

V gene TRBV12-3 or TRBV12-4 combines with J gene TRBJ2-7; TRBD1 matches 7 bases. With V trimmed by 3 bases and J by 3 bases, 5 bases remained unmatched. This CDR3 is 14 amino acids long. In DNA form, the CDR3 reads TGTGCCAGCAGTTTTCAGGGACAGAGCTACGAGCAGTACTTC. Its protein is CASSFQGQSYEQYF.

The chain carries TRBV16 and TRBJ1-1; possible D gene TRBD1, 6 bases. Trimming pared 0 bases from V and 6 bases from J, leaving 14 bases between. The CDR3 length is 15 residues. Germline loops: CDR1 KGHSY, CDR2 FQNENV. The chain's CDR3 is CASSQSGQGISEAFF. In DNA, the CDR3 is TGTGCCAGCAGCCAATCAGGGCAGGGGATATCTGAAGCTTTCTTT.

The chain combines TRBV7-2 with TRBJ1-1; D unclear. The CDR3 runs 10 residues. V lost 3 bases and J 5 bases, leaving 1 base between the germline ends. Germline CDR1 is SGHTA and CDR2 is FQGNSA. The CDR3 DNA reads as TGTGCCAGCAGCTTTACTGAAGCTTTCTTT. This sequence encodes CASSFTEAFF. The whole variable domain, filled in from reference TRBV7-2 and TRBJ1-1, reads GAGVSQSPSNKVTEKGKDVELRCDPISGHTALYWYRQSLGQGLEFLIYFQGNSAPDKSGLPSDRFSAERTGGSVSTLTIQRTQQEDSAVYLCASSFTEAFFGQGTRLTVV.

This clonotype was found once. The chain couples TRBV18 to TRBJ2-1, with 7 bases fitting TRBD2. The germline V gene encodes CDR1 KGHSH and CDR2 LQKENI. This CDR3 is built from 17 residues. V shed 0 bases, J shed 5 bases, and the junction held 10 bases outside the gene matches. The CDR3 DNA reads as TGTGCCAGCTCACCACCGGGTTCAGCGGGAAAGCACAATGAGCAGTTCTTC. Translation: CASSPPGSAGKHNEQFF.

This clonotype was recorded at least ten times. The chain carries TRBV7-9 and TRBJ1-2, with TRBD1 as a possible D gene (5 bases). The V gene lost 0 bases and the J gene lost 2 bases, with 13 bases spanning the gap. Germline-derived CDR1 and CDR2 are SEHNR and FQNEAQ (reference sequence). The CDR3 is 16 residues long. CDR3 sequence: CASSLAGRTGNYGYTF. In nucleotides, the CDR3 is TGTGCCAGCAGCTTAGCGGGGCGGACGGGAAACTATGGCTACACCTTC.

This clonotype was observed at least ten times. The gene calls are TRBV9 and TRBJ1-4; D might be TRBD1 (5 bases). CDR3 length: 13 residues. Germline values: CDR1 SGDLS, CDR2 YYNGEE. Trimming took off 3 bases at V and 8 bases at J, with 11 bases between the two ends. The CDR3 spells CASSAGGREKLFF. CDR3 nucleotide sequence: TGTGCCAGCAGCGCGGGGGGGAGGGAAAAACTGTTTTTT.

This clonotype was recorded many times. This rearrangement joins TRBV6-1 to TRBJ2-7; 10 bases agree with TRBD1. CDR3 length: 15 amino acids. CDR1 MNHNS and CDR2 SASEGT come from the germline V gene. V was pared by 5 bases and J by 6 bases, with 10 bases of the junction left unmatched. DNA for the CDR3: TGTGCCAGCAGTATTACCGGGACAGGGGCCGTCGAGCAGTACTTC. Amino acid sequence: CASSITGTGAVEQYF.

The V and J genes are TRBV7-8 and TRBJ1-1; D is ambiguous. Trimming removed 6 bases at V and 3 bases at J, with 8 bases between. The CDR3 contains 12 residues. From germline, CDR1 is SGHVS and CDR2 FQNEAQ. CDR3 sequence (DNA): TGTGCCAGCAGGCAGATTTACACTGAAGCTTTCTTT. Translated, it gives CASRQIYTEAFF.

This clonotype was seen only a few times. The chain employs TRBV24-1 and TRBJ2-3, with no clear D. Trimming pared 5 bases from V and 6 bases from J, leaving 17 bases between. Germline values: CDR1 KGHDR, CDR2 SFDVKD. The length of the CDR3 is 15 residues. DNA of the CDR3: TGTGCCACCAGTGGACCGGATCGCTCGTCGGATACGCAGTATTTT. Protein product: CATSGPDRSSDTQYF.

This clonotype was recorded at least ten times. The gene calls are TRBV20-1 and TRBJ1-5; maybe TRBD1 (5 bases). The CDR3 contains 15 residues. Germline V CDR1 and CDR2: DFQATT, SNEGSKA (reference sequence). The germline V and J ends were trimmed by 0 bases and 0 bases, with 9 bases remaining between them. The CDR3 bases are TGCAGTGCTAGAGATTGGGGCAATAGCAATCAGCCCCAGCATTTT. Translation: CSARDWGNSNQPQHF.